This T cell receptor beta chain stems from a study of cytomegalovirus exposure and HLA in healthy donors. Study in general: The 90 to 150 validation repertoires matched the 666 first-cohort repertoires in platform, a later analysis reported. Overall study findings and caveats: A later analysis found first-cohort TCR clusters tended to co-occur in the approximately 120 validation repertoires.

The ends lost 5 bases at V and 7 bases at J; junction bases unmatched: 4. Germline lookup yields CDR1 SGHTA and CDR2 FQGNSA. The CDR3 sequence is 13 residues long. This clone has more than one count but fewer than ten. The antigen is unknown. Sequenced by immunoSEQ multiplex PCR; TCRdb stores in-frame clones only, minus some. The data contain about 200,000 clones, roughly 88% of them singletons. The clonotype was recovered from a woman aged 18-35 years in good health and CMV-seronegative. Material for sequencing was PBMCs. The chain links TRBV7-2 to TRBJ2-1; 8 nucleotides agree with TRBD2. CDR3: CASSDGTSNEQFF. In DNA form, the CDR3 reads TGTGCCAGCAGCGACGGGACTAGTAATGAGCAGTTCTTC.